Here is one T cell receptor (beta chain) with its context. Its antigen is not known. This sample was included in a study of T cell responses to AZD1222 COVID-19 vaccine. Whole-study results and caveats: Seropositive AZD1222 recipients at baseline numbered only 6 or 7. Dominant at 160-218 and 743-854, vaccine-associated CD4 TCRs also spanned spike.

Germline V gene data show CDR1 as SGHVS and CDR2 as FNYEAQ. The length of the CDR3 is 15 residues. V shed 4 bases, J shed 1 base, and the junction held 2 bases outside the gene matches. The repertoire was sequenced with immunoSEQ multiplex PCR; TCRdb's copy has only in-frame clones and lacks some. This table has 150,000 or so clones, around 92% appearing once. This sequence was found in an adult who received the AZD1222 COVID-19 vaccine. V is TRBV7-6 and J is TRBJ2-3, with 10 bases that match TRBD2. Material: peripheral blood, obtained 28 days after the second AZD1222 dose. This chain's CDR3 is CASSSGTSGTDTQYF. In DNA, the CDR3 is TGTGCCAGCAGCTCCGGGACTAGCGGCACAGATACGCAGTATTTT.